This passage covers 10 T cell receptor beta chains from one sample sequenced in a study of blood T cells in healthy people across ages. The second PCR ran 7 to 11 cycles with a sample-barcoded 5' primer and J-beta primers. TCRdb independently ran MiXCR on the 5' RACE reads; one entry per CDR3 protein. The sample lists around 1,100,000 distinct CDR3 sequences, 35% to 40% occurring once. Input material: blood. Receptor source: a man younger than 30 in good health.

The rearrangement joins TRBV24-1 to TRBJ2-7; D is unresolved. Germline CDR1 KGHDR, CDR2 SFDVKD. Trimming left V 5 bases short and J 7 bases short, with 11 bases between. The CDR3 is 12 residues long. DNA for the CDR3: TGTGCCACCAGTGCCAGATCCGATGAGCAGTACTTC. Protein sequence: CATSARSDEQYF.

This clonotype was picked up a small number of times. The CDR3 is CASSLQPGQGSEQFF. CDR3 DNA: TGTGCCAGTAGCCTTCAGCCGGGACAGGGAAGTGAGCAGTTCTTC. The V call is TRBV11-2, the J call TRBJ2-1; the match to TRBD1 covers 9 bases. Germline-derived CDR1 and CDR2 are SGHAT and FQNNGV. The J segment lost 9 bases and the V segment lost 9 bases, leaving 15 bases of the junction unmatched. The CDR3 is made up of 15 amino acids.

The chain couples TRBV2 to TRBJ1-1; D gene ambiguous. This CDR3 spans 14 amino acids. V was pared by 2 bases and J by 6 bases, with 13 bases between. Germline CDR1 reads SNHLY; CDR2 reads FYNNEI. The CDR3 sequence is CASSETRTVAEAFF. The CDR3 DNA follows: TGTGCCAGCAGTGAAACGCGGACGGTCGCTGAAGCTTTCTTT.

The V and J genes are TRBV27 and TRBJ2-3; a possible D gene is TRBD1 (7 bases). The CDR3 covers 16 residues. Germline values: CDR1 MNHEY, CDR2 SMNVEV (reference sequence). V was clipped by 6 bases and J by 3 bases, with 19 bases between them. The CDR3 bases are TGTGCCAGCAGCCTCACTCAGGGGGGAAGGACAGATACGCAGTATTTT. Translating it yields CASSLTQGGRTDTQYF.

V usage is TRBV9 and J usage is TRBJ1-1; 8 bases are shared with TRBD1. Germline V gives CDR1 SGDLS, CDR2 YYNGEE. Trimming at V came to 0 bases and at J to 1 base, leaving 11 bases not matched to a gene. This CDR3 spans 18 amino acids. In DNA, the CDR3 is TGTGCCAGCAGCGTAGCCCCGCAGGGGGCAAAGGGGAACACTGAAGCTTTCTTT. This codes for CASSVAPQGAKGNTEAFF.

The chain has TRBV5-1 and TRBJ1-1; maybe TRBD1 (6 bases). V was shortened by 0 bases and J by 0 bases, with 15 bases between the two germline ends. Germline assignment: CDR1 SGHRS and CDR2 YFSETQ. CDR3 length equals 17 residues. The CDR3, as DNA: TGCGCCAGCAGCTTGGCTTCCCTTGGGGGCGTGAACACTGAAGCTTTCTTT. Amino acids: CASSLASLGGVNTEAFF.

The V gene is TRBV20-1, the J gene TRBJ2-3, with D unclear. The length of the CDR3 is 15 residues. Germline V gene lookup returns CDR1 DFQATT and CDR2 SNEGSKA (reference sequence). The CDR3 bases are TGCACCACGAGTAGTAGCCGCTTTCGCACAGATACGCAGTATTTT. Its protein is CTTSSSRFRTDTQYF.

This clonotype came up a few times. The chain combines TRBV28 with TRBJ2-4, with 14 bases that match TRBD2. CDR3 length equals 15 residues. V dropped 6 bases and J dropped 7; count of bases not matched to a gene: 5. Germline values: CDR1 MDHEN, CDR2 SYDVKM. The CDR3 nucleotides read TGTGCCAGCAGGGGACTAGCGGGGGAATGGAACATTCAGTACTTC. This codes for CASRGLAGEWNIQYF.

This chain uses TRBV13 with TRBJ1-2, with 11 positions matching TRBD1. Germline assignment: CDR1 PRHDT and CDR2 FYEKMQ (reference sequence). V gave up 5 bases and J gave up 4 bases; unmatched junction bases: 6. The CDR3 length is 15 residues. CDR3 region: CASSKGQGAAYGYTF. The CDR3 DNA reads as TGTGCCAGCAGCAAAGGACAGGGGGCGGCCTATGGCTACACCTTC.

The chain has TRBV7-9 and TRBJ2-1; 8 positions match TRBD2. The CDR3 runs to 16 residues. V trimming: 3 bases; J trimming: 3 bases; junction bases outside the gene matches: 7. Germline V gene lookup returns CDR1 SEHNR and CDR2 FQNEAQ (reference sequence). This CDR3 reads CASSFPGTRVYNEQFF. The CDR3 DNA reads as TGTGCCAGCAGCTTCCCCGGGACTAGGGTCTACAATGAGCAGTTCTTC.